The rows below give T cell receptor beta chains drawn from one sample of a study of blood T cell repertoires in COVID-19. This table comes from immunoSEQ multiplex PCR, and its TCRdb copy is limited to in-frame clones, with some not included. The sample gives roughly 280,000 clones, approximately 86% of which show up once; roughly 5.6% is in the top ten. The specimen was peripheral blood. The receptors shown here come from a woman in her sixties or seventies with COVID-19, enrolled during active disease. Both conserved end residues are part of each CDR3. The D gene is left open where the match is weak. Size tells how often a clone was seen (once, few, many) or the class of an expanded clone, and some rows leave it out.

DNA	CDR3	J	V	D	length	size
TGTGCCAGCAGTTTAAATGCGGGGGGTCGGGAGACCCAGTACTTC	CASSLNAGGRETQYF	TRBJ2-5	TRBV27	TRBD2	15	NA
TGCGCCAGCACCAGAAGCGGGAGGGGGCAGGATACGCAGTATTTT	CASTRSGRGQDTQYF	TRBJ2-3	TRBV5-1	TRBD2	15	NA
TGTGCCAGCAGTTTAGCCGGCTACGAGCAGTACTTC	CASSLAGYEQYF	TRBJ2-7	TRBV12-3/TRBV12-4	NA	12	few
TGTGCCAGCAGCCCGGACTCAATGACGGGCAATGAGCAGTTCTTC	CASSPDSMTGNEQFF	TRBJ2-1	TRBV7-3	NA	15	NA
TGTGCCAGCAGTGATTGGACTAGCGGGGCCCAAGAGACCCAGTACTTC	CASSDWTSGAQETQYF	TRBJ2-5	TRBV6-1	TRBD2	16	NA
TGTGCCAGCAGCTTTTGGGGACAGCTGAACACTGAAGCTTTCTTT	CASSFWGQLNTEAFF	TRBJ1-1	TRBV7-2	TRBD1	15	once
TGTGCCAGCAGTTACCGGGACAGCATCTACGAGCAGTACTTC	CASSYRDSIYEQYF	TRBJ2-7	TRBV28	TRBD1	14	NA
TGTGCCAGCAGACACAGGGCTGGCTACACCTTC	CASRHRAGYTF	TRBJ1-2	TRBV6-5	NA	11	NA
TGTGCCAGTAGGCAGGCAGGGGTGGGTTCACCCCTCCACTTT	CASRQAGVGSPLHF	TRBJ1-6	TRBV19	NA	14	NA
TGTGCCAGCAGCTTAGTATTTGGTAGGACTAGGACTTACAATGAGCAGTTCTTC	CASSLVFGRTRTYNEQFF	TRBJ2-1	TRBV7-8	TRBD2	18	NA
TGTGCCAGTAGTAACAGAAACTATGGCTACACCTTC	CASSNRNYGYTF	TRBJ1-2	TRBV19	NA	12	NA
TGTGCCAGCACCCCTAGCGGGAGGGCTGGGGTTGGGGCCAACGTCCTGACTTTC	CASTPSGRAGVGANVLTF	TRBJ2-6	TRBV28	TRBD2	18	once
TGCGCCAGCAGTCACAGGGGTTGCCTGACCAATGAGCAGTTCTTC	CASSHRGCLTNEQFF	TRBJ2-1	TRBV23-1	NA	15	NA
TGCGCCAGCAGCTTGTACGGAGCGAACACTGAAGCTTTCTTT	CASSLYGANTEAFF	TRBJ1-1	TRBV5-1	NA	14	NA
TGTGCCAGTAGTATTGGGGCAGAAGAGACCCAGTACTTC	CASSIGAEETQYF	TRBJ2-5	TRBV19	NA	13	NA
TGTGCCAGCAGCCCGTGGGGCGGGAGGAAGTACAATGAGCAGTTCTTC	CASSPWGGRKYNEQFF	TRBJ2-1	TRBV5-4	TRBD2	16	NA
TGCAGCACGACGACAGGGGGAGGCACTGAAGCTTTCTTT	CSTTTGGGTEAFF	TRBJ1-1	TRBV29-1	TRBD1	13	NA
TGTGCCTGGGGAAGACAGGCTCTCTCCTACGAGCAGTACTTC	CAWGRQALSYEQYF	TRBJ2-7	TRBV30	NA	14	NA
TGTGCCAGCAGCCTTGGACAGGGTTCCTATAATTCACCCCTCCACTTT	CASSLGQGSYNSPLHF	TRBJ1-6	TRBV7-3	TRBD1	16	NA
TGTGCCAGCTCACCGGCAGGACTGAGGTTTGGCTACACCTTC	CASSPAGLRFGYTF	TRBJ1-2	TRBV18	NA	14	NA
TGTGCCTGGAGTTTGCAGGATAATTCACCCCTCCACTTT	CAWSLQDNSPLHF	TRBJ1-6	TRBV30	NA	13	NA
TGTGCCAGCAGCTCCGGAGGACGACTGTTTTTT	CASSSGGRLFF	TRBJ1-4	TRBV5-4	NA	11	NA
TGTGCCAGCATGCCGGGGGAAGGGGGCTACACCTTC	CASMPGEGGYTF	TRBJ1-2	TRBV2	NA	12	NA
TGTGCCACCAGTGACCGGACAGCCGGGGACACTGAAGCTTTCTTT	CATSDRTAGDTEAFF	TRBJ1-1	TRBV24-1	NA	15	NA
TGTGCCAGCCCCCGGGACAGGGAGGGGATGGGGACTGAAGCTTTCTTT	CASPRDREGMGTEAFF	TRBJ1-1	TRBV2	TRBD1	16	NA
TGTGCCAGCCGGGACTTTGTGGACTACGAGCAGTACTTC	CASRDFVDYEQYF	TRBJ2-7	TRBV6-6	NA	13	many
TGCGCCAGCAGTTCGGGGAATAGCAATCAGCCCCAGCATTTT	CASSSGNSNQPQHF	TRBJ1-5	TRBV5-1	NA	14	once
TGTGCCAGCAGCCAGGGGTGGGCCGGAGGTGAAAAACTGTTTTTT	CASSQGWAGGEKLFF	TRBJ1-4	TRBV3-1/TRBV3-2	NA	15	NA
TGTGCCAGCAGTGTGACTAGCGGGATAGGCAATGAGCAGTTCTTC	CASSVTSGIGNEQFF	TRBJ2-1	TRBV2	TRBD2	15	NA
TGTGCCAGTAGTATTGGGACAGGGGTGGGCTATGGCTACACCTTC	CASSIGTGVGYGYTF	TRBJ1-2	TRBV19	TRBD1	15	NA
TGTGCCAGCTCACCACAACAGGGGTACGGGAACACTGAAGCTTTCTTT	CASSPQQGYGNTEAFF	TRBJ1-1	TRBV18	TRBD1	16	NA
TGTGCCAGCAGACCCACAGGGATCACTGAAGCTTTCTTT	CASRPTGITEAFF	TRBJ1-1	TRBV28	NA	13	NA
TGTGCCAGCTTGGGACTAAAATTCTACGAGCAGTACTTC	CASLGLKFYEQYF	TRBJ2-7	TRBV28	TRBD2	13	NA
TGTGCCAGCAGCCCGGGACTAGCGGGAGCGCAGTACTTC	CASSPGLAGAQYF	TRBJ2-7	TRBV7-3	TRBD2	13	NA
TGCGCCAGCAGCTTGGTCGGCAGGAGGAGGAAAATTGACACTGAAGCTTTCTTT	CASSLVGRRRKIDTEAFF	TRBJ1-1	TRBV5-1	NA	18	NA
TGTGCCAGCAGCACAGGGGGTTACCTAGCTAACTATGGCTACACCTTC	CASSTGGYLANYGYTF	TRBJ1-2	TRBV9	TRBD1	16	NA
TGTGCCAGTAGTATAGCCCCTAGCGGGAAAGCTGGGGCCAACGTCCTGACTTTC	CASSIAPSGKAGANVLTF	TRBJ2-6	TRBV19	TRBD2	18	once
TGTGCCAGCAGCCCTTCCAGGGGAATTGGCGGCTACACCTTC	CASSPSRGIGGYTF	TRBJ1-2	TRBV14	NA	14	NA
TGTGCCAGCAGCTTAGATGGAGGACGGATTTCACCCCTCCACTTT	CASSLDGGRISPLHF	TRBJ1-6	TRBV7-3	NA	15	NA
TGTGCCAGCAGTTTCTCGGAGCGGGCTCCCAATACGCAGTATTTT	CASSFSERAPNTQYF	TRBJ2-3	TRBV27	NA	15	NA
TGTGCCAGCAGTTCACTACTAGCGGGGGAGTACGAGCAGTACTTC	CASSSLLAGEYEQYF	TRBJ2-7	TRBV27	TRBD2	15	NA
TGTGCCACCAGGGACTACGCAACAGATACGCAGTATTTT	CATRDYATDTQYF	TRBJ2-3	TRBV12-3/TRBV12-4	TRBD2	13	NA
TGCGCCAGCAGCTTGGGGCTATTAGGGGCTACTAATGAAAAACTGTTTTTT	CASSLGLLGATNEKLFF	TRBJ1-4	TRBV5-1	NA	17	NA
TGCGCCAGCAGCTTGGCCTGGGGGACAGGGGAGGCTTTCTTT	CASSLAWGTGEAFF	TRBJ1-1	TRBV5-1	TRBD1	14	NA
TGTGCCAGCAGCCCTGTCGGGGAGGTAGTGACCCAGCATTTT	CASSPVGEVVTQHF	TRBJ1-5	TRBV28	NA	14	NA
TGTGCCAGCAGCGTAGCTTATGGACATAAAAACATTCAGTACTTC	CASSVAYGHKNIQYF	TRBJ2-4	TRBV9	NA	15	NA
TGTGCCAGCAGGGGAGCGGGAGGGTTCAATGAGCAGTTCTTC	CASRGAGGFNEQFF	TRBJ2-1	TRBV2	TRBD2	14	NA
TGTGCCAGCAGTTTATTGGAGGGGTACGTGCGGTCACCCCTCCACTTT	CASSLLEGYVRSPLHF	TRBJ1-6	TRBV28	NA	16	NA
TGCGCCAGCAGCTTGGACAACATCTCCTACGAGCAGTACTTC	CASSLDNISYEQYF	TRBJ2-7	TRBV5-1	NA	14	once
TGTGCCTGGAGTGTAGAGCGCAGCACAGATACGCAGTATTTT	CAWSVERSTDTQYF	TRBJ2-3	TRBV30	NA	14	NA
TGTGCCAGCAGCTCCCTGACTGGGCGGGAATTTACAGATACGCAGTATTTT	CASSSLTGREFTDTQYF	TRBJ2-3	TRBV5-6	NA	17	few
TGCAGCGTTGACACAGGAGATTCCGAGCAGTACTTC	CSVDTGDSEQYF	TRBJ2-7	TRBV29-1	NA	12	NA
TGTGCCAGCAGTGGGACAGGCGGGCTTCAGGGAGGGCTGTTTTTT	CASSGTGGLQGGLFF	TRBJ2-2	TRBV28	TRBD1	15	once
TGTGCCAGCAGTACCTCGGGACTAGCGGGGTTCTACGAGCAGTACTTC	CASSTSGLAGFYEQYF	TRBJ2-7	TRBV27	TRBD2	16	once
TGTGCCTGGAGTCCTGGCGTGGGCGCTGAAGCTTTCTTT	CAWSPGVGAEAFF	TRBJ1-1	TRBV30	NA	13	NA
TGTGCCAGCTCACCAATGGGAACGGGAGCGGTAAACATTCAGTACTTC	CASSPMGTGAVNIQYF	TRBJ2-4	TRBV18	NA	16	NA
TGTGCCAGCAGTTTAGAGCTAGCGGACAATGAGCAGTTCTTC	CASSLELADNEQFF	TRBJ2-1	TRBV28	TRBD2	14	few
TGTGCCAGCAGTGAGAAGGTAGTCGGCGGTGAGCAGTTCTTC	CASSEKVVGGEQFF	TRBJ2-1	TRBV2	NA	14	once
TGTGCCAGCAGCCAAGGCGGGACAGGGGGCTCCTATAATTCACCCCTCCACTTT	CASSQGGTGGSYNSPLHF	TRBJ1-6	TRBV3-1/TRBV3-2	TRBD1	18	NA